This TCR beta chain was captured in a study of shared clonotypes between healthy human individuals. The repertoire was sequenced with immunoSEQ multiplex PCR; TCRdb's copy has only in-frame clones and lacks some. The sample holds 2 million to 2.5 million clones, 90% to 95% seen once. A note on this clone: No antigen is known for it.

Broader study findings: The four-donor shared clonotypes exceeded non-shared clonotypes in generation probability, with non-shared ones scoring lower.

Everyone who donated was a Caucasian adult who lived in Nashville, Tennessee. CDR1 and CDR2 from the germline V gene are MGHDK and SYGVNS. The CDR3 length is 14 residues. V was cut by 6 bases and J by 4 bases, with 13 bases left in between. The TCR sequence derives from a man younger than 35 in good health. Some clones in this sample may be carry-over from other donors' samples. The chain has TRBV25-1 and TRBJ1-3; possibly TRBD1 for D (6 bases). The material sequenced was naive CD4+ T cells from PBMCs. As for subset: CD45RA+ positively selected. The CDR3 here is CASSPGGTGNTIYF. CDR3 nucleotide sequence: TGTGCCAGCAGCCCGGGGGGCACGGGAAACACCATATATTTT.